What follows are 18 T cell receptor beta chains derived from one specimen sequenced in a study of blood T cells in healthy people across ages. Combining a sample-barcoded 5' primer with a J-beta primer mix, a second PCR ran for about 7 to 11 cycles. A single record per CDR3 protein comes from TCRdb applying MiXCR to the 5' RACE reads. The table has 1,500,000 or so distinct CDR3 sequences, around 55% seen once. Sequencing was done on a sample of blood. These receptors were collected from a man between 18 and 35 years old in good health.

This clonotype was observed a few times. The chain is built from TRBV6-2 or TRBV6-3 and TRBJ2-5; tentatively, D is TRBD2 (5 bases). This CDR3 has 14 residues. Trimming shortened V by 4 bases and J by 11 bases, and 20 bases separated the two germline ends. From germline, CDR1 is MNHEY and CDR2 SVGEGT. Written as DNA, the CDR3 is TGTGCCAGCAGTTTACCGGGATCCTACAATGAGCAGTACTTC. Its translation: CASSLPGSYNEQYF.

The rearrangement links TRBV4-1 to TRBJ1-1; no clear D gene. This CDR3 region has 15 residues. The V end lost 0 bases, the J end lost 7 bases, and 15 bases lay between the germline ends. Germline V gene lookup returns CDR1 MGHRA and CDR2 YSYEKL. CDR3 sequence (DNA): TGCGCCAGCAGCCAAGATCAACGGGGAAATGATGAAGCTTTCTTT. Amino acid sequence: CASSQDQRGNDEAFF.

There are a few counts of this clonotype. The CDR3 DNA reads as TGTGCCAGCCCAGCGGGAGGAGGTTATGGCTACACCTTC. Translation: CASPAGGGYGYTF. The chain recombines TRBV6-1 with TRBJ1-2; no clear D. The CDR3 covers 13 residues. Germline V gene lookup returns CDR1 MNHNS and CDR2 SASEGT. Trimming took 8 bases from V and 5 from J, leaving 15 bases between them.

This clonotype was seen more than once but under ten times. V gene TRBV2 combines with J gene TRBJ2-7, with a weak D call TRBD1 (6 bases). V gave up 5 bases and J gave up 2 bases, with 7 bases separating them. The CDR3 has 12 amino acids. The germline V gene encodes CDR1 SNHLY and CDR2 FYNNEI. The CDR3 nucleotides are TGTGCCAGCAGTAACAGGGCCTACGAGCAGTACTTC. As protein: CASSNRAYEQYF.

The genes are TRBV15 and TRBJ2-6; D may be TRBD1 (6 bases). Germline-derived CDR1 and CDR2 are LNHNV and YYDKDF (reference sequence). This CDR3 has 18 amino acids. Trimming took off 3 bases at V and 3 bases at J, with 18 bases between the two ends. The CDR3 region has the DNA TGTGCCACCAGCAGCCCCCAGGGGAGTGCTTATGGGGCCAACGTCCTGACTTTC. Its protein product is CATSSPQGSAYGANVLTF.

The CDR3 nucleotides are TGTGCCAGCAGCCGACTAACAGGGAGTTCACCCCTCCACTTT. Protein sequence: CASSRLTGSSPLHF. J is TRBJ1-6 and V is TRBV3-1; weak D call: TRBD1 (6 bases). Deletions cut 4 bases from V and 9 bases from J, with 13 bases between. This CDR3 is 14 amino acids long. The germline V gene encodes CDR1 LGHDT and CDR2 YNNKEL (reference sequence).

The chain joins TRBV7-2 to TRBJ2-1, with unresolved D. CDR1 and CDR2 from the germline V gene are SGHTA and FQGNSA. V shed 3 bases and J shed 1 base, with 7 bases lying between them. There are 14 residues in the CDR3. CDR3 region: CASSFLQSYNEQFF. The CDR3 DNA follows: TGTGCCAGCAGCTTCCTACAATCCTACAATGAGCAGTTCTTC.

This sequence joins TRBV15 and TRBJ2-7, with D perhaps given as TRBD1 or TRBD2 (5 bases each). The CDR3 is made up of 13 amino acids. Trimming left V 6 bases short and J 3 bases short, with 12 bases between. Germline CDR1 is LNHNV and CDR2 is YYDKDF (reference sequence). CDR3 amino acids: CATSRDGDYEQYF. The CDR3, as DNA: TGTGCCACCAGTAGGGACGGAGACTACGAGCAGTACTTC.

This chain joins TRBV6-5 and TRBJ2-5, with TRBD1 matching 7 bases. Per germline, CDR1 MNHEY and CDR2 SVGAGI. The V and J ends lost 2 bases and 6 bases, in that order; junction bases with no gene match: 3. The CDR3 contains 13 residues. CDR3 DNA sequence: TGTGCCAGCAGTTACGACAGGGCGAAGACCCAGTACTTC. Translated, it gives CASSYDRAKTQYF.

The J gene is TRBJ2-7, the V gene TRBV6-2 or TRBV6-3; D not certain. V was trimmed by 2 bases and J by 7 bases, leaving 12 bases between them. CDR3 length equals 13 residues. The germline CDR1 and CDR2 sequences are MNHEY and SVGEGT. The chain's CDR3 is CASSYVSANEQYF. DNA for the CDR3: TGTGCCAGCAGTTACGTGTCTGCGAATGAGCAGTACTTC.

The chain has TRBV10-2 and TRBJ2-6; D is uncertain. The V and J ends lost 5 bases and 2 bases respectively, with 10 bases between them. CDR3 length: 15 amino acids. Per germline, CDR1 WSHSY and CDR2 SAAADI. This CDR3 reads CASSSTDTGANVLTF. The CDR3, as DNA: TGCGCCAGCAGTTCCACGGATACTGGGGCCAACGTCCTGACTTTC.

There are a few counts of this clonotype. The V gene is TRBV13, the J gene TRBJ2-3, with 8 bases fitting TRBD1. Per germline, CDR1 PRHDT and CDR2 FYEKMQ (reference sequence). After removal of 5 bases from V and 4 bases from J, the junction contained 5 bases not matched to a gene. There are 14 residues in the CDR3. The DNA of the CDR3 is TGTGCCAGCAGCCCTCAGGGGGCAGCAGATACGCAGTATTTT. The encoded protein is CASSPQGAADTQYF.

The DNA of the CDR3 is TGTGCCAGCAGCACTTACAGTTCCTACGAGCAGTACTTC. This gives the protein CASSTYSSYEQYF. The chain employs TRBV7-2 and TRBJ2-7, with no clear D. Germline V CDR1 and CDR2: SGHTA, FQGNSA. With 5 bases removed from V and 1 base from J, the gap between germline ends came to 9 bases. This CDR3 comprises 13 residues.

This rearrangement joins TRBV7-2 to TRBJ2-7; a possible D gene is TRBD2 (7 bases). Trimming removed 3 bases at V and 3 bases at J, with 15 bases between. The length of the CDR3 is 15 residues. Germline V gene sequence: CDR1 SGHTA, CDR2 FQGNSA. The CDR3: CASSFEGGLDYEQYF. Here the CDR3 DNA reads TGTGCCAGCAGCTTCGAGGGGGGGCTTGACTACGAGCAGTACTTC.

This chain connects TRBV20-1 to TRBJ2-1, with D tentatively TRBD2 (6 bases). The CDR3 spans 16 residues. Trimming cost V 0 bases and J 2 bases, with 14 bases left between them. CDR1 and CDR2 from the germline V gene are DFQATT and SNEGSKA (reference sequence). This chain's CDR3 is CSARDLAGSTYNEQFF. The DNA of the CDR3 is TGCAGTGCTAGAGACCTGGCGGGGTCTACCTACAATGAGCAGTTCTTC.

The V gene is TRBV12-3 or TRBV12-4, the J gene TRBJ2-5; D unclear. V gave up 11 bases and J gave up 0 bases, with 13 bases separating them. The CDR3 length is 13 residues. In DNA, the CDR3 is TGTGCCGGCGTGGAAGACAACCAAGAGACCCAGTACTTC. Amino acids: CAGVEDNQETQYF.

The chain employs TRBV7-9 and TRBJ1-2, with D unclear. CDR1 and CDR2 (germline): SEHNR, FQNEAQ (reference sequence). The CDR3 sequence is 14 residues long. Trimming took 5 bases from V and 6 from J, leaving 16 bases between them. The CDR3 protein is CASSLWPGLDGYTF. CDR3 coding DNA: TGTGCCAGCAGCCTATGGCCCGGTTTGGATGGCTACACCTTC.

The gene calls are TRBV6-5 and TRBJ1-4; D unclear. From germline, CDR1 is MNHEY and CDR2 SVGAGI. CDR3 length: 16 residues. V was shortened by 7 bases and J by 6 bases, with 21 bases between the two germline ends. The CDR3 sequence: CASTTLRINGDEKLFF. The CDR3, as DNA: TGTGCCAGCACAACCCTACGTATAAATGGGGATGAAAAACTGTTTTTT.